Listed below are T cell receptor beta chains from one sample, sequenced in a study of cytomegalovirus exposure and HLA in healthy donors. Produced via immunoSEQ multiplex PCR; TCRdb's table is partial and in-frame only. This table holds under 250,000 clones, roughly 80% found once. Sequenced sample: PBMCs. The receptors here all came from a woman between 18 and 29 years old in good health and CMV-seronegative. The CDR3 runs from the conserved cysteine through the conserved F or W. The D gene is left open where the match is weak. Clone size is shown for a subset of rows, as once, few, many or a class of expanded clone.

j_call: TRBJ2-7
v_call: TRBV19
d_call: NA
clone_size: NA
cdr3_aa: CASSDQISYEQYF
cdr3_nt: TGTGCCAGTAGTGATCAGATATCCTACGAGCAGTACTTC

j_call: TRBJ1-1
v_call: TRBV5-1
d_call: NA
clone_size: NA
cdr3_aa: CASSLVQGRTEAFF
cdr3_nt: TGCGCCAGCAGCTTGGTACAGGGTCGGACTGAAGCTTTCTTT

j_call: TRBJ1-2
v_call: TRBV5-6
d_call: NA
clone_size: NA
cdr3_aa: CASSLGESCTF
cdr3_nt: TGTGCCAGCAGCTTGGGTGAATCGTGCACCTTC

j_call: TRBJ1-1
v_call: TRBV27
d_call: NA
clone_size: NA
cdr3_aa: CASTPPGVTEAFF
cdr3_nt: TGTGCCAGCACCCCCCCAGGGGTGACTGAAGCTTTCTTT

j_call: TRBJ2-3
v_call: TRBV28
d_call: TRBD2
clone_size: NA
cdr3_aa: CASREGRLAGENTDTQYF
cdr3_nt: TGTGCCAGCAGGGAAGGGCGTCTAGCGGGGGAAAACACAGATACGCAGTATTTT

j_call: TRBJ1-2
v_call: TRBV7-3
d_call: TRBD1
clone_size: NA
cdr3_aa: CASSLNPGQGAGGYTF
cdr3_nt: TGTGCCAGCAGCCTGAATCCGGGACAGGGAGCGGGAGGCTACACCTTC

j_call: TRBJ2-7
v_call: TRBV6-1
d_call: TRBD1
clone_size: once
cdr3_aa: CASSQTGGGYEQYF
cdr3_nt: TGTGCCAGCAGTCAGACAGGGGGCGGTTACGAGCAGTACTTC

j_call: TRBJ2-7
v_call: TRBV7-9
d_call: NA
clone_size: NA
cdr3_aa: CASSLVDGSSYEQYF
cdr3_nt: TGTGCCAGCAGCTTAGTCGATGGCAGCTCCTACGAGCAGTACTTC

j_call: TRBJ1-1
v_call: TRBV6-5
d_call: NA
clone_size: NA
cdr3_aa: CASSYGDTEAFF
cdr3_nt: TGTGCCAGCAGTTACGGGGATACTGAAGCTTTCTTT

j_call: TRBJ2-7
v_call: TRBV4-2
d_call: NA
clone_size: NA
cdr3_aa: CASSQDPATSPRNEQYF
cdr3_nt: TGTGCCAGCAGCCAAGATCCCGCCACTAGCCCGAGGAACGAGCAGTACTTC

j_call: TRBJ2-3
v_call: TRBV4-1
d_call: NA
clone_size: NA
cdr3_aa: CASSLLVGNGDTQYF
cdr3_nt: TGCGCCAGCAGCCTTTTGGTGGGAAATGGAGATACGCAGTATTTT

j_call: TRBJ1-3
v_call: TRBV20-1
d_call: NA
clone_size: NA
cdr3_aa: CSAYSGNTIYF
cdr3_nt: TGCAGTGCCTACTCTGGAAACACCATATATTTT

j_call: TRBJ1-5
v_call: TRBV19
d_call: NA
clone_size: NA
cdr3_aa: CASSINFDQPQHF
cdr3_nt: TGTGCCAGTAGTATTAATTTCGATCAGCCCCAGCATTTT

j_call: TRBJ1-5
v_call: TRBV15
d_call: NA
clone_size: NA
cdr3_aa: CATSRDEGFQHF
cdr3_nt: TGTGCCACCAGCAGAGATGAAGGGTTCCAGCATTTT

j_call: TRBJ1-3
v_call: TRBV14
d_call: TRBD1
clone_size: once
cdr3_aa: CASSLTGGRAGNTIYF
cdr3_nt: TGTGCCAGCAGCCTGACAGGGGGAAGAGCTGGAAACACCATATATTTT

j_call: TRBJ2-2
v_call: TRBV28
d_call: NA
clone_size: NA
cdr3_aa: CASSRTVNTGELFF
cdr3_nt: TGTGCCAGCAGCCGGACAGTGAACACCGGGGAGCTGTTTTTT

j_call: TRBJ1-2
v_call: TRBV19
d_call: NA
clone_size: once
cdr3_aa: CASSIATAAGYTF
cdr3_nt: TGTGCCAGTAGTATCGCGACAGCTGCTGGCTACACCTTC

j_call: TRBJ2-7
v_call: TRBV27
d_call: NA
clone_size: NA
cdr3_aa: CASSLYSRDYEQYF
cdr3_nt: TGTGCCAGCAGTTTATACTCCAGGGACTACGAGCAGTACTTC

j_call: TRBJ1-2
v_call: TRBV7-9
d_call: NA
clone_size: NA
cdr3_aa: CASSPGTGSLGYTF
cdr3_nt: TGTGCCAGCAGCCCGGGGACGGGCTCGTTGGGCTACACCTTC

j_call: TRBJ1-3
v_call: TRBV11-2
d_call: NA
clone_size: NA
cdr3_aa: CASSLGQGNTIYF
cdr3_nt: TGTGCCAGCAGCTTAGGACAGGGAAACACCATATATTTT

j_call: TRBJ1-6
v_call: TRBV27
d_call: NA
clone_size: NA
cdr3_aa: CASSNGSSYNSPLHF
cdr3_nt: TGTGCCAGCTCCAATGGTAGTTCCTATAATTCACCCCTCCACTTT

j_call: TRBJ1-4
v_call: TRBV6-5
d_call: NA
clone_size: NA
cdr3_aa: CASSWGAANEKLFF
cdr3_nt: TGTGCCAGCAGTTGGGGGGCCGCTAATGAAAAACTGTTTTTT

j_call: TRBJ1-1
v_call: TRBV23-1
d_call: NA
clone_size: once
cdr3_aa: CASRAGTIKNTEAFF
cdr3_nt: TGCGCCAGCAGGGCAGGGACGATAAAGAACACTGAAGCTTTCTTT

j_call: TRBJ1-2
v_call: TRBV6-1
d_call: NA
clone_size: NA
cdr3_aa: CASSESQGNYGYTF
cdr3_nt: TGTGCCAGCAGTGAGTCTCAGGGGAACTATGGCTACACCTTC

j_call: TRBJ2-7
v_call: TRBV5-1
d_call: TRBD1
clone_size: NA
cdr3_aa: CASSSGTGVSYEQYF
cdr3_nt: TGCGCCAGCAGTTCCGGGACAGGGGTCTCCTACGAGCAGTACTTC

j_call: TRBJ2-1
v_call: TRBV2
d_call: NA
clone_size: NA
cdr3_aa: CASLKPPYNEQFF
cdr3_nt: TGTGCCAGCCTCAAACCACCCTACAATGAGCAGTTCTTC

j_call: TRBJ1-2
v_call: TRBV9
d_call: TRBD1
clone_size: NA
cdr3_aa: CASSVGPGGINGYTF
cdr3_nt: TGTGCCAGCAGCGTGGGGCCAGGGGGTATCAATGGCTACACCTTC

j_call: TRBJ1-2
v_call: TRBV19
d_call: NA
clone_size: few
cdr3_aa: CASSKGPGAPGGYTF
cdr3_nt: TGTGCCAGTAGTAAGGGGCCAGGGGCCCCCGGCGGCTACACCTTC

j_call: TRBJ1-2
v_call: TRBV10-3
d_call: TRBD1
clone_size: NA
cdr3_aa: CAITPRGGANGYTF
cdr3_nt: TGTGCCATCACCCCCCGAGGGGGCGCGAATGGCTACACCTTC

j_call: TRBJ1-1
v_call: TRBV28
d_call: NA
clone_size: once
cdr3_aa: CASRGNEQGSTEAFF
cdr3_nt: TGTGCCAGCAGGGGTAACGAACAGGGTTCCACTGAAGCTTTCTTT

j_call: TRBJ1-2
v_call: TRBV5-5
d_call: NA
clone_size: NA
cdr3_aa: CASTRGAPLYGYTF
cdr3_nt: TGTGCCAGCACGAGAGGGGCACCCCTCTATGGCTACACCTTC

j_call: TRBJ2-2
v_call: TRBV27
d_call: TRBD2
clone_size: once
cdr3_aa: CASSQLLAGARELPGELFF
cdr3_nt: TGTGCCAGCAGCCAGTTACTAGCGGGGGCCCGTGAATTACCCGGGGAGCTGTTTTTT

j_call: TRBJ1-5
v_call: TRBV5-1
d_call: NA
clone_size: few
cdr3_aa: CASSLGYSDSNQPQHF
cdr3_nt: TGCGCCAGCAGCTTGGGGTATTCGGATAGCAATCAGCCCCAGCATTTT

j_call: TRBJ2-2
v_call: TRBV6-1
d_call: NA
clone_size: NA
cdr3_aa: CASRYTQIDTGELFF
cdr3_nt: TGTGCCAGCAGGTATACGCAGATCGACACCGGGGAGCTGTTTTTT

j_call: TRBJ2-3
v_call: TRBV6-4
d_call: NA
clone_size: NA
cdr3_aa: CASSDEDSSTDTQYF
cdr3_nt: TGTGCCAGCAGTGACGAGGACAGCAGCACAGATACGCAGTATTTT